Listed below are T cell receptor beta chains from one sample, sequenced in a study of neurological immune-mediated disorders. Each CDR3 protein is one row after TCRdb ran MiXCR on the 5' RACE reads. Among tens of thousands of distinct CDR3 sequences, roughly 7.3% were seen once, and the ten largest hold about 4.6%. Source material: PBMCs. The origin of the receptors is a woman in her forties in good health. The CDR3 runs from the conserved cysteine through the conserved F or W. D genes are given only for firm matches. Clone size appears in some rows only: once, few, many, or a class for an expanded clone.

V: TRBV12-3/TRBV12-4; D: -; size: -; J: TRBJ2-2; DNA: TGTGCCATCCCCCTAGCCGCCGGGGAGCTGTTTTTT; CDR3: CAIPLAAGELFF
V: TRBV5-6; D: TRBD1; size: many; J: TRBJ2-5; DNA: TGTGCCAGCAGCTCCGGACAGGGCCATCACCAAGAGACCCAGTACTTC; CDR3: CASSSGQGHHQETQYF
V: TRBV10-3; D: -; size: -; J: TRBJ2-2; DNA: TGTGCCATCACTGATTCTCGGCTCACCGGGGAGCTGTTTTTT; CDR3: CAITDSRLTGELFF
V: TRBV6-5; D: TRBD2; size: many; J: TRBJ2-3; DNA: TGTGCCAGCAGTTCCCGAATGGCGGGGGGCAGCACAGATACGCAGTATTTT; CDR3: CASSSRMAGGSTDTQYF
V: TRBV30; D: -; size: many; J: TRBJ1-4; DNA: TGTGCCTACGCGGGGCGCGGGGATGAAAAACTGTTTTTT; CDR3: CAYAGRGDEKLFF
V: TRBV20-1; D: -; size: many; J: TRBJ2-1; DNA: TGCAGTGCTAGAGATGAAACAGGGAGAGATGAGCAGTTCTTC; CDR3: CSARDETGRDEQFF
V: TRBV28; D: -; size: many; J: TRBJ2-7; DNA: TGTGCCAGCAGCCGGCTCCTGACAGGATCCTACGAGCAGTACTTC; CDR3: CASSRLLTGSYEQYF
V: TRBV9; D: -; size: -; J: TRBJ2-1; DNA: TGTGCCAGCAGCGCTAACCGGGGCAATGAGCAGTTCTTC; CDR3: CASSANRGNEQFF
V: TRBV4-2; D: TRBD1; size: many; J: TRBJ2-6; DNA: TGTGCCAGCAGCCCGCAGGGGGCTGGGGCCAACGTCCTGACTTTC; CDR3: CASSPQGAGANVLTF
V: TRBV20-1; D: TRBD1; size: many; J: TRBJ1-3; DNA: TGCAGTGCTATGGGACAGGGGTATGGAAACACCATATATTTT; CDR3: CSAMGQGYGNTIYF
V: TRBV6-6; D: TRBD2; size: many; J: TRBJ2-3; DNA: TGTGCCAGCAGTTACCCGACTAGCGGGAGGTTTACTAGCACAGATACGCAGTATTTT; CDR3: CASSYPTSGRFTSTDTQYF
V: TRBV27; D: TRBD1; size: -; J: TRBJ2-7; DNA: TGTTCCAGCAGACAAAAGGGGACAGGGGGCTACGAGCAGTACTTC; CDR3: CSSRQKGTGGYEQYF
V: TRBV25-1; D: -; size: many; J: TRBJ2-5; DNA: TGTGCCAGCGCGGATGGGTACCAAGAGACCCAGTACTTC; CDR3: CASADGYQETQYF
V: TRBV5-5; D: TRBD2; size: medium-sized; J: TRBJ2-1; DNA: TGTGCCAGCAGCCCCGGGACTAGCGGCGGCGCCTACAATGAGCAGTTCTTC; CDR3: CASSPGTSGGAYNEQFF
V: TRBV11-2; D: TRBD2; size: -; J: TRBJ2-1; DNA: TGTGCCAGCGGGCTAGCGGGACCTTACAATGAGCAGTTCTTC; CDR3: CASGLAGPYNEQFF
V: TRBV11-2; D: -; size: many; J: TRBJ2-5; DNA: TGTGCCAGCAGCTTAGGTTGGGGGAACCAAGAGACCCAGTACTTC; CDR3: CASSLGWGNQETQYF